This record looks at one TCR beta chain sequence and its context. Its antigen is currently unknown. This entry belongs to a study of cytomegalovirus exposure and HLA in healthy donors. General observations from the study: Among TCR beta chains of equal frequency, HLA-associated ones were more clonally expanded in a later analysis.

60 Vbeta and 13 Jbeta primers were used in PCR. Here immunoSEQ multiplex PCR was the method, and the copy in TCRdb shows in-frame clones only, minus some. Here the sample table reports around 140,000 clones. From germline, CDR1 is KGHSH and CDR2 LQKENI. This CDR3 is 14 amino acids long. The germline V and J ends were trimmed by 3 bases and 3 bases, with 8 bases remaining between them. The clonotype was recovered from a male donor in good health and CMV-seronegative. The V call is TRBV18, the J call TRBJ1-4, with D unresolved. The sample consisted of PBMCs. As DNA, the CDR3 is TGTGCCAGCTCACCGTTACCGGCTAATGAAAAACTGTTTTTT. This gives the protein CASSPLPANEKLFF.